Below are 6 T cell receptor beta chains sequenced from a single sample in a study of regulatory T cells in long-lasting Graves disease. Libraries of TCR beta came from iRepertoire HTBI primers plus Arm-PCR of CDR3 regions. MiXCR, applied by TCRdb to the multiplex PCR reads, yields one record per CDR3 protein. This sample has about 460,000 distinct CDR3 sequences, with 11% to 15% found just once. This sample's time point: newly diagnosed GD, antithyroid drugs for less than 3 months. PBMCs provided the RNA from which the TCR library was made. Separately, the same data were catalogued under a study of T cells in Graves' hyperthyroidism and ophthalmopathy.

The sample here was peripheral blood mononuclear cells (PBMCs), taken at new diagnosis, from a patient treated with antithyroid drugs. All receptors derive from a woman aged 50 to 60 with Graves disease.

Points on this clonotype: At one boundary the junction diverges from the germline segment, which might be a read error. The chain recombines TRBV29-1 with TRBJ2-3, with TRBD2 matching 8 bases. The CDR3 sequence is 12 residues long. The germline V gene encodes CDR1 SQVTM and CDR2 ANQGSEA. In nucleotides, the CDR3 is TGTAGCGGGACCCCAGTTGCAGATACGCAGTATTTT. This codes for CSGTPVADTQYF.

The gene calls are TRBV18 and TRBJ1-2; no definite D call. Trimming left V 1 base short and J 4 bases short, with 19 bases between. The CDR3 contains 17 residues. In germline, CDR1 is KGHSH, CDR2 LQKENI. The CDR3 nucleotides read TGTGCCAGCTCACCACGGAGGGAATATTTTGTCGTCTATGGCTACACCTTC. It codes for CASSPRREYFVVYGYTF.

This clonotype showed up many times. The genes are TRBV5-1 and TRBJ2-7; 14 bases match TRBD2. Germline values: CDR1 SGHRS, CDR2 YFSETQ. Unmatched junction bases numbered 3, after V lost 2 bases and J lost 2 bases. The CDR3 sequence is 16 residues long. In DNA form, the CDR3 reads TGCGCCAGCAGCTTAGGGACTAGCGGGGGAACCTACGAGCAGTACTTC. As protein: CASSLGTSGGTYEQYF. The whole variable domain, remainder taken from reference TRBV5-1 and TRBJ2-7, is KAGVTQTPRYLIKTRGQQVTLSCSPISGHRSVSWYQQTPGQGLQFLFEYFSETQRNKGNFPGRFSGRQFSNSRSEMNVSTLELGDSALYLCASSLGTSGGTYEQYFGPGTRLTVT.

The chain links TRBV7-2 to TRBJ1-1, with unresolved D. V was trimmed by 1 base and J by 11 bases, leaving 11 bases between them. The CDR3 loop spans 12 amino acids. Germline assignment: CDR1 SGHTA and CDR2 FQGNSA. CDR3 region: CASSLVGSTAFF. The DNA for the CDR3 is TGTGCCAGCAGCTTAGTCGGGAGTACGGCTTTCTTT.

Details on this clonotype: This may be a read error, as it is one base from a much larger clone. Given the absence of the conserved phenylalanine or tryptophan at the CDR3 end, a read error is likely. The chain combines TRBV9 with TRBJ1-2; tentative D call: TRBD1 (6 bases). V lost 4 bases to trimming and J lost 0 bases, with 10 bases between them. This CDR3 is built from 14 residues. CDR1 and CDR2 (germline): SGDLS, YYNGEE. CDR3 residues: CASSPGTTNYGYTL. The CDR3 nucleotides read TGTGCCAGCAGCCCCGGGACAACTAACTATGGCTACACCCTC.

This clonotype was seen only a few times. This chain uses TRBV30 with TRBJ2-1, with TRBD2 matching 14 bases. V was pared by 2 bases and J by 7 bases, with 7 bases of the junction left unmatched. CDR3 size: 16 residues. Per germline, CDR1 GTSNPN and CDR2 SVGIG (reference sequence). CDR3 sequence (DNA): TGTGCCTGGAGTTCGCCGGGACTAGCGGGAGTTAATGAGCAGTTCTTC. It codes for CAWSSPGLAGVNEQFF.